The clone carrying this T cell receptor beta chain has only a few counts. These data come from a study of OX40 agonist ivuxolimab in advanced cancers. Germline CDR1 is SGHTA and CDR2 is FQGTGA. V was cut by 5 bases and J by 4 bases, with 9 bases left in between. This CDR3 contains 13 residues. Measured with immunoSEQ multiplex PCR; TCRdb has only the in-frame clones, and not every one. The sample holds some 59,000 clones; around 90% are singletons and the top ten take roughly 5%. The TCR originated in an adult with an advanced solid tumor such as melanoma, head and neck, liver or kidney cancer. V usage is TRBV7-3 and J usage is TRBJ1-5, with D unclear. The starting material was CD4+ or CD8+ T cells sorted from blood, obtained in a trial of the OX40 agonist ivuxolimab. CDR3 nucleotide sequence: TGTGCCAGCAGCGAAGACGGGAATCAGCCCCAGCATTTT. It encodes CASSEDGNQPQHF.